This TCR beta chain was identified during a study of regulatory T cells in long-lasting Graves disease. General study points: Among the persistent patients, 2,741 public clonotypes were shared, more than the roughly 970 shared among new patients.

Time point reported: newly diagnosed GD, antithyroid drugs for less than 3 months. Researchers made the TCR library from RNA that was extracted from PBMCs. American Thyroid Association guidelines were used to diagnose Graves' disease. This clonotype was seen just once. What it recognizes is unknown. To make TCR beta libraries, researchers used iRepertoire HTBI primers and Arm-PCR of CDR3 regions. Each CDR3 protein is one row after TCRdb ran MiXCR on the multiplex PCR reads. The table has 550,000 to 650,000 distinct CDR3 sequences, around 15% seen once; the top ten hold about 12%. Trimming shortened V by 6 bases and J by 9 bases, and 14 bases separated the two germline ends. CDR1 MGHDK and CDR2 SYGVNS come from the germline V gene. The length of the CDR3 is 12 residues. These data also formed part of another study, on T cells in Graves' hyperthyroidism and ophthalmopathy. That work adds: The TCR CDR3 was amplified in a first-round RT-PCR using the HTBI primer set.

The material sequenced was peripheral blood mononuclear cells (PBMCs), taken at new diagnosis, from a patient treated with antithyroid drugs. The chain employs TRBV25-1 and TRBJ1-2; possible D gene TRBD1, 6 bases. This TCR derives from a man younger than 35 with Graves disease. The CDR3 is CASSAGAGSYTF. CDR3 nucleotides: TGTGCCAGCAGCGCAGGGGCGGGAAGCTACACCTTC.